The 6 T cell receptor beta chains given below trace back to one sample, sequenced in a study of T cell responses to AZD1222 COVID-19 vaccine. Sequencing was performed with immunoSEQ multiplex PCR; in TCRdb, only in-frame clones are kept and a portion is missing. The repertoire holds around 100,000 clones, with over 75% as singletons. The sample consisted of peripheral blood, taken on day 0 of AZD1222 vaccination. These receptors all stem from an adult in good health.

This clone was detected a few times. This rearrangement joins TRBV6-2 or TRBV6-3 to TRBJ1-1, with D maybe TRBD1 (6 bases). This CDR3 contains 14 residues. Per germline, CDR1 MNHEY and CDR2 SVGEGT. Trimming removed 7 bases at V and 3 bases at J, with 15 bases between. The CDR3 nucleotides are TGTGCCAGCACCCCTTTCTCAGGGGACACTGAAGCTTTCTTT. The encoded protein is CASTPFSGDTEAFF.

The chain carries TRBV11-3 and TRBJ2-5, with 9 bases fitting TRBD1. V shed 6 bases and J 3 bases; nucleotides not matched to a gene: 8. The germline V gene has CDR1 SGHNT and CDR2 YENEEA. The CDR3 runs 15 residues. The CDR3 coding sequence is TGTGCCAGCAGTTCTTCTGGGACAGGGAAAGAGACCCAGTACTTC. It encodes CASSSSGTGKETQYF.

This chain links TRBV19 with TRBJ1-1; 8 positions agree with TRBD1. Germline CDR1 LNHDA, CDR2 SQIVND (reference sequence). V lost 3 bases, J lost 0 bases, and 6 bases stayed unmatched. The CDR3 loop spans 16 amino acids. The CDR3 bases are TGTGCCAGTAGTATTTGGACAGGGCGGTTGAACACTGAAGCTTTCTTT. Its protein is CASSIWTGRLNTEAFF.

The CDR3 is CAIRPDRGEAFF. The CDR3 nucleotides are TGTGCCATCAGACCCGACAGGGGTGAAGCTTTCTTT. The V call is TRBV10-3, the J call TRBJ1-1, with 8 bases that match TRBD1. The germline gives CDR1 ENHRY, CDR2 SYGVKD. The CDR3 is 12 residues long. V shed 6 bases and J 7 bases; nucleotides not matched to a gene: 4.

The chain links TRBV5-1 to TRBJ2-1; the D gene is possibly TRBD2 (5 bases). The CDR3 sequence is 15 residues long. Trimming pared 4 bases from V and 4 bases from J, leaving 15 bases between. Germline values: CDR1 SGHRS, CDR2 YFSETQ. The CDR3 reads CASSIRASGYNEQFF. CDR3 DNA: TGCGCCAGCAGCATCCGGGCCTCGGGATACAATGAGCAGTTCTTC.

This rearrangement joins TRBV7-2 to TRBJ1-4; D call uncertain. Trimming stripped 5 bases from V and 8 bases from J, with 15 bases between. Per germline, CDR1 SGHTA and CDR2 FQGNSA. The CDR3 loop spans 14 amino acids. For the CDR3, the DNA is TGTGCCAGCAGCCTTAGTTATCAAGGGGAAAAACTGTTTTTT. Amino acids: CASSLSYQGEKLFF.